This T cell receptor (beta chain) was identified during a study of CD8+ T cells in alopecia areata. Extracted from the samples, RNA was reverse transcribed into cDNA to serve as the sequencing template. Repertoires were generated with immunoSEQ multiplex PCR, while TCRdb's copy carries only in-frame clones and drops some. This repertoire shows about 250,000 clones, under 80% found once; its top ten account for 1.2%. The junction had 2 bases not matched to a gene; V was cut back by 4 bases and J by 2 bases. CDR1 is SGHAT and CDR2 is FQNNGV in the germline V gene. The CDR3 length is 15 residues. The sequence came from a human donor with alopecia areata. This specimen consisted of CD4+ T cells sorted from blood, obtained at week 0. V and J are TRBV11-2 and TRBJ2-1, with 10 positions matching TRBD2. The CDR3 DNA reads as TGTGCCAGCAGCTGGAGCGGGGGGGCCTACAATGAGCAGTTCTTC. It is translated as CASSWSGGAYNEQFF. Based on the CDR3 plus reference TRBV11-2 and TRBJ2-1, the full variable domain is EAGVAQSPRYKIIEKRQSVAFWCNPISGHATLYWYQQILGQGPKLLIQFQNNGVVDDSQLPKDRFSAERLKGVDSTLKIQPAKLEDSAVYLCASSWSGGAYNEQFFGPGTRLTVL.